The 19 T cell receptor beta chains presented below share a single source sample, sequenced in a study of blood T cell repertoires in COVID-19. Data came from immunoSEQ multiplex PCR; TCRdb stores just in-frame clones and leaves some out. Seen here are 110,000 or so clones, 85% observed once, and the top ten hold approximately 13%. The sample comprised peripheral blood. Receptors originate from a human donor in a cohort sampled during active COVID-19.

The chain couples TRBV5-5 to TRBJ1-4, with TRBD1 identical over 7 bases. From germline, CDR1 is SGHKS and CDR2 YYEKEE (reference sequence). The CDR3 runs to 16 residues. Germline trimming cut 3 bases from V and 0 bases from J; bases unmatched to any gene: 5. The CDR3 DNA is TGTGCCAGCAGCTGGGGGACAGCCGCAACTAATGAAAAACTGTTTTTT. Translated, it gives CASSWGTAATNEKLFF.

The V and J genes are TRBV9 and TRBJ2-1; D gene unclear. Germline CDR1 is SGDLS and CDR2 is YYNGEE. The CDR3 covers 11 residues. Trimming took off 2 bases at V and 10 bases at J, with 7 bases between the two ends. The CDR3 here is CASSVTAEQFF. CDR3 DNA: TGTGCCAGCAGCGTCACAGCCGAGCAGTTCTTC.

V usage is TRBV19 and J usage is TRBJ1-5, with a tentative D call TRBD1 (6 bases). Trimming left V 6 bases short and J 4 bases short, with 10 bases between. CDR1 LNHDA and CDR2 SQIVND come from the germline V gene (reference sequence). The CDR3 sequence is 13 residues long. The CDR3 here is CASRGAGNQPQHF. CDR3 sequence (DNA): TGTGCCAGTAGGGGGGCAGGTAATCAGCCCCAGCATTTT.

The chain employs TRBV6-1 and TRBJ1-4; a possible D gene is TRBD1 (5 bases). The CDR3 spans 17 residues. The germline V gene has CDR1 MNHNS and CDR2 SASEGT. With 0 bases removed from V and 7 bases from J, the gap between germline ends came to 18 bases. CDR3 protein: CASSEASWGGPGEKLFF. CDR3 DNA: TGTGCCAGCAGTGAAGCGAGCTGGGGGGGACCTGGTGAAAAACTGTTTTTT.

This clone was observed a single time. The chain joins TRBV6-2 or TRBV6-3 to TRBJ1-5, with D possibly matching TRBD1 (5 bases). The ends were cut back, 5 bases at V and 5 bases at J, with 19 bases in the middle. The CDR3 sequence is 16 residues long. Germline values: CDR1 MNHEY, CDR2 SVGEGT. CDR3 protein: CASSNIPRGEYQPQHF. In DNA form, the CDR3 reads TGTGCCAGCAGTAACATCCCTCGGGGGGAATATCAGCCCCAGCATTTT.

This clone occurred once. The genes are TRBV27 and TRBJ2-3, with D perhaps matching TRBD1 (6 bases). Germline CDR1 and CDR2: MNHEY and SMNVEV (reference sequence). The CDR3 totals 14 residues. Between the trimmed V and J ends, which lost 5 bases and 3 bases, there was a span of 12 bases. CDR3 region: CASSDTRGTDTQYF. As DNA, the CDR3 is TGTGCCAGCAGTGACACCAGGGGAACAGATACGCAGTATTTT.

This sequence joins TRBV6-1 and TRBJ2-7; weak D call: TRBD1 (7 bases). Trimming removed 2 bases from V and 3 bases from J, with 20 bases in between. Germline CDR1 and CDR2: MNHNS and SASEGT. This CDR3 is built from 17 residues. CDR3 loop: CASSESGQGGFFYEQYF. The CDR3 DNA sequence: TGTGCCAGCAGTGAATCTGGTCAGGGGGGTTTCTTCTACGAGCAGTACTTC.

This chain uses TRBV7-6 with TRBJ2-7; 8 bases map to TRBD1. The V gene's germline CDR1 is SGHVS and CDR2 FNYEAQ. The CDR3 runs to 14 residues. V lost 7 bases to trimming and J lost 7 bases; unmatched junction nucleotides: 12. CDR3 sequence (DNA): TGTGCCAGCATGGACAGGGCCGGTTTGGGTGAGCAGTACTTC. This sequence encodes CASMDRAGLGEQYF.

The chain couples TRBV2 to TRBJ1-1; D is perhaps TRBD1 (6 bases). The V gene's germline CDR1 is SNHLY and CDR2 FYNNEI. V was pared by 4 bases and J by 0 bases, with 12 bases between. This CDR3 spans 15 amino acids. The DNA of the CDR3 is TGTGCCAGCAGTGTCAGGGGAGCCCTGAACACTGAAGCTTTCTTT. Its protein is CASSVRGALNTEAFF.

Only a few counts were recorded for this clone. This chain uses TRBV18 with TRBJ1-1; a possible D gene is TRBD1 (6 bases). Trimming cost V 5 bases and J 5 bases, with 12 bases left between them. Germline V gene data show CDR1 as KGHSH and CDR2 as LQKENI. The length of the CDR3 is 13 residues. The CDR3 coding sequence is TGTGCCAGCTCATCAGGGGTTGATACTGAAGCTTTCTTT. Amino acids: CASSSGVDTEAFF.

The chain recombines TRBV28 with TRBJ1-2; 7 bases fit TRBD1. Germline lookup yields CDR1 MDHEN and CDR2 SYDVKM. The CDR3 has 14 residues. J gave up 6 bases and V 10 bases, and 14 bases lay outside the gene matches. Here the CDR3 reads CATPSRQGSHGYTF. DNA for the CDR3: TGTGCCACCCCTAGCCGACAGGGTAGCCATGGCTACACCTTC.

The rearrangement links TRBV5-1 to TRBJ2-1; 8 nucleotides match TRBD2. The trim removed 0 bases at V and 7 bases at J, leaving 3 bases unmatched. The CDR3 sequence is 14 residues long. The germline V gene encodes CDR1 SGHRS and CDR2 YFSETQ. The DNA of the CDR3 is TGCGCCAGCAGCTTGGGACGGGAGGGGAATGAGCAGTTCTTC. Translated, it gives CASSLGREGNEQFF.

The CDR3 DNA reads as TGTGCCAGTATCCGGGACAGGGGGCCGTCGAACATTCAGTACTTC. Amino acid sequence: CASIRDRGPSNIQYF. The chain links TRBV6-5 to TRBJ2-4, with 12 bases that match TRBD1. V lost 9 bases and J lost 7; bases outside the gene matches: 10. Per germline, CDR1 MNHEY and CDR2 SVGAGI. CDR3 length: 15 amino acids.

This chain uses TRBV5-5 with TRBJ2-1; weak D call: TRBD1 (7 bases). The CDR3 has 15 residues. CDR1 is SGHKS, CDR2 YYEKEE, per germline (reference sequence). Trimming removed 1 base at V and 3 bases at J, with 11 bases between. CDR3 DNA sequence: TGTGCCAGCAGCTTGCAGGGGGGTATCTACAATGAGCAGTTCTTC. Its protein is CASSLQGGIYNEQFF.

The chain links TRBV5-1 to TRBJ1-2, with a weak D call TRBD1 (5 bases). The CDR3 sequence is 14 residues long. CDR1 is SGHRS, CDR2 YFSETQ, per germline. The V end was cut by 0 bases, the J end by 6 bases, with 12 bases between. For the CDR3, the DNA is TGCGCCAGCAGCTTGGAGGATGGGGCTGATGGCTACACCTTC. Amino acids: CASSLEDGADGYTF.

J is TRBJ2-1 and V is TRBV15, with 8 bases aligning to TRBD1. The CDR3 loop spans 16 amino acids. J lost 5 bases, V lost 1 base, and 7 bases had no gene match. Germline CDR1 is LNHNV and CDR2 is YYDKDF (reference sequence). The CDR3 loop is CATSRGPGQEHNEQFF. CDR3 bases: TGTGCCACCAGCAGAGGACCGGGACAGGAGCACAATGAGCAGTTCTTC.

V and J are TRBV27 and TRBJ1-2; D gene unclear. The CDR3 sequence is 14 residues long. Trimming removed 3 bases from V and 5 bases from J, with 13 bases in between. Germline CDR1 is MNHEY and CDR2 is SMNVEV (reference sequence). The CDR3: CASSFGRINYGYTF. The CDR3 DNA reads TGTGCCAGCAGTTTTGGCAGGATTAATTATGGCTACACCTTC.

The chain combines TRBV7-6 with TRBJ2-1, with 9 bases fitting TRBD1. This CDR3 contains 16 residues. V gave up 4 bases and J gave up 5 bases; unmatched junction bases: 9. Germline V gene lookup returns CDR1 SGHVS and CDR2 FNYEAQ. The CDR3: CASSSNTGGANNEQFF. The CDR3 nucleotides are TGTGCCAGCAGCTCTAACACAGGGGGCGCCAACAATGAGCAGTTCTTC.

This chain connects TRBV5-1 to TRBJ2-7; 7 bases agree with TRBD1. CDR3 size: 15 residues. Germline CDR1 SGHRS, CDR2 YFSETQ. V lost 7 bases to trimming and J lost 3 bases; unmatched junction nucleotides: 13. The CDR3 DNA sequence: TGCGCCAGCTCCCCCCTCCAGACAGGGCTCTACGAGCAGTACTTC. It codes for CASSPLQTGLYEQYF.